This T cell receptor (beta chain) was recovered during a study of blood T cell repertoires in COVID-19. At the level of the study: T cells, B-cell-depleted T cells, or PBMCs supplied cDNA or gDNA.

In the original workflow: Amplification of reference gene primers was used by the study to estimate nucleated cell counts. Some clones are missing from TCRdb's copy, which holds only in-frame ones; the method was immunoSEQ multiplex PCR. V and J calls plus clone size are reproduced from that table; the DNA served to infer D and trimming. This sample carries about 300,000 clones, 90% of them seen once, and the ten largest clones take approximately 4.3%. This CDR3 spans 15 amino acids. The germline V gene encodes CDR1 SEHNR and CDR2 FQNEAQ (reference sequence). V gave up 1 base and J gave up 1 base, with 8 bases separating them.

Sequenced sample: PBMCs or T cells enriched from blood (not recorded which). The rearrangement uses TRBV7-9 and TRBJ2-1; D remains unclear. This clonotype originated in a woman younger than 35 with acute COVID-19. The CDR3 sequence is CASSLDVSSYNEQFF. CDR3 nucleotide sequence: TGTGCCAGCAGCTTAGATGTGAGTTCCTACAATGAGCAGTTCTTC.